This TCR beta chain was profiled in a study of T cell repertoires in cytomegalovirus infection. Study overall: The study used recently identified HLA-C-restricted and well-studied HLA-B-restricted CMV epitopes. Indicated by public TCR beta signatures were CMV infection and matching HLA type. Study observations and caveats: CMV-specific HLA-C-restricted TCR beta clonotypes dominated the ex vivo response. The study identified carriers of CMV plus the relevant HLA from cumulative public TCR beta family frequency.

V lost 3 bases and J 8 bases, leaving 11 bases between the germline ends. Germline-derived CDR1 and CDR2 are DFQATT and SNEGSKA (reference sequence). The CDR3 is 12 amino acids. TCRdb redid the calling of the reads with MiXCR, one entry per CDR3 protein. The table lists about 500,000 distinct CDR3 sequences, around 35% of them singletons. On this clonotype itself: The antigen is not known.

V gene TRBV20-1 combines with J gene TRBJ2-1, with a possible D match to TRBD1 (5 bases). This TCR was sampled from a human donor in good health (CMV status not recorded). Some clones in this sample may be carry-over from other donors' samples. The source material was cultured PBMCs, sampled from culture after CMV antigen stimulation. CDR3 loop: CSARGPVDEQFF. CDR3 nucleotide sequence: TGCAGTGCTAGGGGGCCCGTCGATGAGCAGTTCTTC.